This T cell receptor (beta chain) was sequenced for a study of technical replicates of blood from a few donors. This clone was seen only once. Germline V lookup: CDR1 SGHRS, CDR2 YFSETQ. The V gene lost 0 bases and the J gene lost 2 bases, with 15 bases spanning the gap. The CDR3 length is 16 residues. Here immunoSEQ multiplex PCR was the method, and the copy in TCRdb shows in-frame clones only, minus some. The table records around 68,000 clones, 95% to 97% of them present only once. Specimen: T cells isolated from PBMCs. The TCR sequence derives from a human donor in good health. The rearrangement uses TRBV5-1 and TRBJ2-7; a possible D gene is TRBD1 (6 bases). The CDR3 bases are TGCGCCAGCAGCTTGGATAGACAGGAGATTACCTACGAGCAGTACTTC. This codes for CASSLDRQEITYEQYF.